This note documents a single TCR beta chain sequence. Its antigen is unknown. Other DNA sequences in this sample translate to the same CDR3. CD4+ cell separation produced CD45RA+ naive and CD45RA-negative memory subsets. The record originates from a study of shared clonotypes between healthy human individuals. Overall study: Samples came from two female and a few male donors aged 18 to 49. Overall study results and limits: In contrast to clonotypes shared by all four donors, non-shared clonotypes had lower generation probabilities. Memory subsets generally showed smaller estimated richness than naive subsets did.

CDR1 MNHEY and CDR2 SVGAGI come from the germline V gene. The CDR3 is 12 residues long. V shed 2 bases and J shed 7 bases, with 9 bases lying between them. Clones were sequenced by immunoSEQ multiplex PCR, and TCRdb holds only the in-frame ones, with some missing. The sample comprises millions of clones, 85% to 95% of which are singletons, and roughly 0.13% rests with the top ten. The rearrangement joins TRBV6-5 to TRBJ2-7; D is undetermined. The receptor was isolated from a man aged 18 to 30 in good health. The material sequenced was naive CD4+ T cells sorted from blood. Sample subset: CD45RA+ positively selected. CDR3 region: CASSYPTGEQYF. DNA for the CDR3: TGTGCCAGCAGTTACCCAACTGGGGAGCAGTACTTC.